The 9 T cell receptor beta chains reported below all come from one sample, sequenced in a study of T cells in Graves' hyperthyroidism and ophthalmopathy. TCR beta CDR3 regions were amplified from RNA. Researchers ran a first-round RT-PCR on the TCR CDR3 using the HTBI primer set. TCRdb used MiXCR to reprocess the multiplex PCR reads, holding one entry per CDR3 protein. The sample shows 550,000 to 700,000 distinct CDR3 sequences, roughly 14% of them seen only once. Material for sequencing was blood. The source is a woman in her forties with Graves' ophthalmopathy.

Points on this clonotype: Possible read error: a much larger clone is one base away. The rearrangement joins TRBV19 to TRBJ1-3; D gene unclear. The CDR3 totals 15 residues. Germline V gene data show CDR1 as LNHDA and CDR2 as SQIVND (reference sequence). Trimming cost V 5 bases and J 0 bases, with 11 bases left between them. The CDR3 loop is CASSLLTGSGNTIYF. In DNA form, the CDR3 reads TGTGCCAGTAGTCTCCTGACCGGCTCTGGAAACACCATATATTTT.

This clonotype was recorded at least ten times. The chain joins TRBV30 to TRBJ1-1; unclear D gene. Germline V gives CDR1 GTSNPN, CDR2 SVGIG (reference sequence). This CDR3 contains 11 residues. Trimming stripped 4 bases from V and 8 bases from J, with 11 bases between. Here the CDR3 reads CAWKAENEAFF. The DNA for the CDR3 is TGTGCCTGGAAAGCCGAGAACGAAGCTTTCTTT. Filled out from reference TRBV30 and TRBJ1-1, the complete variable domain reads SQTIHQWPATLVQPVGSPLSLECTVEGTSNPNLYWYRQAAGRGLQLLFYSVGIGQISSEVPQNLSASRPQDRQFILSSKKLLLSDSGFYLCAWKAENEAFFGQGTRLTVV.

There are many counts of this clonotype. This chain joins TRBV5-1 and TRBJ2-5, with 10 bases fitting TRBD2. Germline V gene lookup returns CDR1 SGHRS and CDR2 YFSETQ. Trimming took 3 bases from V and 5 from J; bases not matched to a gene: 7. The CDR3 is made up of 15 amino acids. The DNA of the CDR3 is TGCGCCAGCAGCTCGGGACTAGCGACAATGGAGACCCAGTACTTC. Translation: CASSSGLATMETQYF. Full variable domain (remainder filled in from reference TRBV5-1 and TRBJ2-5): KAGVTQTPRYLIKTRGQQVTLSCSPISGHRSVSWYQQTPGQGLQFLFEYFSETQRNKGNFPGRFSGRQFSNSRSEMNVSTLELGDSALYLCASSSGLATMETQYFGPGTRLLVL.

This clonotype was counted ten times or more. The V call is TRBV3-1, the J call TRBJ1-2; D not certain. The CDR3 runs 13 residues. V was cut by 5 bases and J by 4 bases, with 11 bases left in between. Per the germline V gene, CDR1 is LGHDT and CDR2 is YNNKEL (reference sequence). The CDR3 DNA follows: TGTGCCAGCAGCGGGTTACAAAGCTATGGCTACACCTTC. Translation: CASSGLQSYGYTF.

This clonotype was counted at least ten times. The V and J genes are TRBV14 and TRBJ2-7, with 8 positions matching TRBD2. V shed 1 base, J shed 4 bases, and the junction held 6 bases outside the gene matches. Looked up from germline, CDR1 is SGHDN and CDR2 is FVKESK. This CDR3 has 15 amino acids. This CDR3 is CASSQGAGGGYEQYF. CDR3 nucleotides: TGTGCCAGCAGCCAAGGGGCCGGGGGGGGATACGAGCAGTACTTC. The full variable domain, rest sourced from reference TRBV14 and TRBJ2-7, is EAGVTQFPSHSVIEKGQTVTLRCDPISGHDNLYWYRRVMGKEIKFLLHFVKESKQDESGMPNNRFLAERTGGTYSTLKVQPAELEDSGVYFCASSQGAGGGYEQYFGPGTRLTVT.

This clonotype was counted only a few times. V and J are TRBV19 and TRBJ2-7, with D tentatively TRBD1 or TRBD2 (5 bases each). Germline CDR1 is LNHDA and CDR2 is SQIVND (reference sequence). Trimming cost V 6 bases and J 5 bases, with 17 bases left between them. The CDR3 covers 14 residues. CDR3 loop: CASSRRDATNEQYF. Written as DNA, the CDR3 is TGTGCCAGTAGCCGACGGGACGCAACTAACGAGCAGTACTTC.

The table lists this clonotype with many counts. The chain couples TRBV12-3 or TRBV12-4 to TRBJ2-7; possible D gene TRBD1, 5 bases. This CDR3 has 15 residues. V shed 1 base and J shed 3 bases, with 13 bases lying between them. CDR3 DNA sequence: TGTGCCAGCAGTTTAGGGGCAGGGCCTTTCTACGAGCAGTACTTC. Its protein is CASSLGAGPFYEQYF.

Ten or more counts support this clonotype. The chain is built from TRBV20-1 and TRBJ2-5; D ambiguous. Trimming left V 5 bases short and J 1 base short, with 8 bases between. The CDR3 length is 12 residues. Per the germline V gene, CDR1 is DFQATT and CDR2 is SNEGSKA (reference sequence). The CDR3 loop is CSARAFQETQYF. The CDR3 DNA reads TGCAGTGCTCGGGCCTTCCAAGAGACCCAGTACTTC.

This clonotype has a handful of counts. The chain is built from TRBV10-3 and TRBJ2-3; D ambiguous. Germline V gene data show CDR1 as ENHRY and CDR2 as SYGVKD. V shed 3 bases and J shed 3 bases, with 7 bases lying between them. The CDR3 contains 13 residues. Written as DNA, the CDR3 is TGTGCCATCAGTGAAGTCAGGACAGATACGCAGTATTTT. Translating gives CAISEVRTDTQYF.